The clone carrying this TCR beta chain occurred a few times. The sample is drawn from a study of blood T cell repertoires in COVID-19. Study background: Donors in the United States, Italy and Spain gave samples during acute or convalescent COVID-19.

V was shortened by 2 bases and J by 4 bases, with 7 bases between the two germline ends. Germline lookup yields CDR1 SGHRS and CDR2 YFSETQ. The CDR3 totals 13 residues. Authors' processing steps: Scientists estimated how many nucleated cells there were by amplifying reference gene primers. Generated by immunoSEQ multiplex PCR, the TCRdb table keeps only in-frame clones and is missing some. That table supplies the V and J calls and clone size; D and trimming were determined from the DNA. This table holds about 380,000 clones, about 89% found once. Individuals drawn from 20 to 30 US areas were about 18 to 95 years old. Categorization into cohorts depended on clinical history that participants reported.

This clonotype originated in a man aged 30 to 39 who had recovered from COVID-19. The sequenced sample was PBMCs or T cells enriched from blood (not recorded which). J is TRBJ1-5 and V is TRBV5-1; D is ambiguous. CDR3 coding DNA: TGCGCCAGCAGCTTTGGGCTGAATCAGCCCCAGCATTTT. Translation gives CASSFGLNQPQHF.